This TCR beta chain was captured by sequencing in a study of blood T cell repertoires in COVID-19. Study summary: Specimens from acute and convalescent COVID-19 originated in the United States, Italy and Spain. The analysed material was cDNA or gDNA that came from T cells, B-cell-depleted T cells, or PBMCs.

This CDR3 is built from 15 residues. From germline, CDR1 is ENHRY and CDR2 SYGVKD. Trimming took 9 bases from V and 1 from J, leaving 17 bases between them. Original processing notes: Using reference gene primer amplification, nucleated cell counts were estimated. The protocol was immunoSEQ multiplex PCR, while the TCRdb copy is restricted to in-frame clones and leaves out a portion. V and J calls plus clone size are reproduced from that table; the DNA served to infer D and trimming. This table has about 170,000 clones, 83% appearing once. The sample comprised peripheral blood. The TCR comes from a woman over 75 with acute or convalescent COVID-19. The rearrangement joins TRBV10-3 to TRBJ2-3; perhaps TRBD2 as D (6 bases). CDR3 sequence reads: CAISQDPGGTDTQYF. The CDR3 nucleotides read TGTGCCATTTCTCAGGATCCGGGGGGCACAGATACGCAGTATTTT.